Listed below are T cell receptor beta chains from one sample, sequenced in a study of blood T cell repertoires in COVID-19. The method was immunoSEQ multiplex PCR; TCRdb's version includes in-frame clones alone and lacks a portion of them. The sample has fewer than 300,000 clones, about nine tenths seen once. The specimen sequenced was peripheral blood. These receptors all come from a woman aged 30 to 39 with COVID-19, enrolled during active disease. Both conserved end residues are part of each CDR3. D genes are given only for firm matches. Not every row has a clone size; where given, it reads once, few, many or a size class.

TGTGCCAGCAGCTCCGGCCCCCAGACAGGGGGCGGTTACGAGCAGTACTTC	CASSSGPQTGGGYEQYF	TRBD1	TRBV7-6	TRBJ2-7	NA
TGTGCCACCAGTGATTCCCGGGGGACAGGGGCGCTCATTCAGTACTTC	CATSDSRGTGALIQYF	TRBD1	TRBV24-1	TRBJ2-4	NA
TGTGCCAGCCAGGGGGCGATAGTGGAGACCCAGTACTTC	CASQGAIVETQYF	TRBD1	TRBV28	TRBJ2-5	NA
TGTGCCAGCAGCTTTAGCCAGGGGAACACCGGGGAGCTGTTTTTT	CASSFSQGNTGELFF	NA	TRBV7-2	TRBJ2-2	NA
TGTGCCAGCAGCCAAGGTTGGGGGACAGGGCTGAATGAGCAGTTCTTC	CASSQGWGTGLNEQFF	TRBD1	TRBV14	TRBJ2-1	NA
TGTGCCAGCAGTCGAAACAGGGTAATTAAAGATGGCTACACCTTC	CASSRNRVIKDGYTF	NA	TRBV3-1/TRBV3-2	TRBJ1-2	NA
TGTGCCAGCAGCCATAATCCGACAGGGCTCCCCTACGAGCAGTACTTC	CASSHNPTGLPYEQYF	TRBD1	TRBV3-1/TRBV3-2	TRBJ2-7	NA
TGTGCCGCGGCCTTCCGGCTGACAGATACGCAGTATTTT	CAAAFRLTDTQYF	NA	TRBV30	TRBJ2-3	once
TGTGCCAGCAGTTACCGTGGACAGTTGTCGGGCTACACCTTC	CASSYRGQLSGYTF	NA	TRBV6-6	TRBJ1-2	NA
TGTGCCAGCAGCGGGGGAGGGGTAACCGGGGAGCTGTTTTTT	CASSGGGVTGELFF	TRBD2	TRBV9	TRBJ2-2	NA
TGTGCCAGCAGCTTGTTCCCGGGACAGGGGTTTTCGGGGGACTTC	CASSLFPGQGFSGDF	TRBD1	TRBV5-5	TRBJ2-4	NA
TGTGCCAGCAGTACACCAGGGGTTGTCTATGGCTACACCTTC	CASSTPGVVYGYTF	NA	TRBV25-1	TRBJ1-2	NA
TGTGCCAGTAGTATCGGGACTAGCACAGATACGCAGTATTTT	CASSIGTSTDTQYF	NA	TRBV19	TRBJ2-3	few
TGTGCCACCAGTGAAGGGGGACGGCGTTTCTTC	CATSEGGRRFF	NA	TRBV24-1	TRBJ2-1	NA
TGTGCCAGCAGCACGACAGGGTATGAGCAGTTCTTC	CASSTTGYEQFF	TRBD1	TRBV5-4	TRBJ2-1	few
TGTGCCAGCAGCCATTATGCGGAGACCTTCTACAATGAGCAGTTCTTC	CASSHYAETFYNEQFF	NA	TRBV3-1/TRBV3-2	TRBJ2-1	NA
TGCGCCAGCAGCTGGACGGGGGGTTATGGCTACACCTTC	CASSWTGGYGYTF	NA	TRBV5-1	TRBJ1-2	NA
TGTGCCTGGATACAGTCGGGAAAGAGAACCCAGTACTTC	CAWIQSGKRTQYF	NA	TRBV30	TRBJ2-5	once
TGTGCCAGCAGCCGACAGGGGGCTGGCTACGAGCAGTACTTC	CASSRQGAGYEQYF	TRBD1	TRBV3-1/TRBV3-2	TRBJ2-7	NA
TGTGCCAGCAGTGAATCGGGACTGGAGACCCAGTACTTC	CASSESGLETQYF	NA	TRBV25-1	TRBJ2-5	NA
TGCGCCAGCAGCCAAGGGGGGACTACAAACAATGAGCAGTTCTTC	CASSQGGTTNNEQFF	NA	TRBV5-1	TRBJ2-1	NA
TGTGCCAGCAGCCCATACAGGGACCTCTCTGGAAACACCATATATTTT	CASSPYRDLSGNTIYF	NA	TRBV3-1/TRBV3-2	TRBJ1-3	few
TGTGCCTGGAGTGGATCGCCGGGACTAGCGGGGACCCCTTACAATGAGCAGTTCTTC	CAWSGSPGLAGTPYNEQFF	TRBD2	TRBV30	TRBJ2-1	NA
TGTGCCAGCAGCTCCCCATTCGACAGCAGGGACCAAGAGACCCAGTACTTC	CASSSPFDSRDQETQYF	NA	TRBV11-2	TRBJ2-5	NA
TGTGCCACCAGTGATCGGACTAGCGGGGGGCACCAAGAGACCCAGTACTTC	CATSDRTSGGHQETQYF	TRBD2	TRBV24-1	TRBJ2-5	NA
TGTGCCAGCAGGCATAACATGGGGACAGCTAATTCACCCCTCCACTTT	CASRHNMGTANSPLHF	TRBD1	TRBV6-4	TRBJ1-6	few
TGTGCCAGCAGTGCGGTGGGGGGGAGCGGGGAGCTGTTTTTT	CASSAVGGSGELFF	TRBD2	TRBV28	TRBJ2-2	NA
TGTGCCAGCAGTTCGACTAGCTTGGAGACCCAGTACTTC	CASSSTSLETQYF	TRBD2	TRBV27	TRBJ2-5	NA
TGTGCCACCAAGCTCCTCATGGGACAGTTATTCTACAATGAGCAGTTCTTC	CATKLLMGQLFYNEQFF	TRBD1	TRBV15	TRBJ2-1	NA
TGTGCCAGCAGTGATCAGGGGAACTACGAGCAGTACTTC	CASSDQGNYEQYF	NA	TRBV12-3/TRBV12-4	TRBJ2-7	NA
TGTGCCAGCTCGCCGGGACAGGAGCGACTCCACTTT	CASSPGQERLHF	TRBD1	TRBV18	TRBJ1-6	NA
TGTGCCAGCGAGGAGAGGTTCTCTGGAAACACCATATATTTT	CASEERFSGNTIYF	NA	TRBV2	TRBJ1-3	NA
TGTGCCAGCAGTTACTATTCGACAGGCGCGGATACGCAGTATTTT	CASSYYSTGADTQYF	NA	TRBV6-5	TRBJ2-3	NA
TGTGCCAGCATTAACGGCGGGGAGCTGTTTTTT	CASINGGELFF	NA	TRBV2	TRBJ2-2	NA
TGTGCCAGCAGCCAAGATCGGGGTAGCGGTCCAACGGGGGAGCAGTACTTC	CASSQDRGSGPTGEQYF	NA	TRBV4-2	TRBJ2-7	few
TGTGCCAGCTCACAAAACCTCCTAGCGGGGGTACCTAGCACAGATACGCAGTATTTT	CASSQNLLAGVPSTDTQYF	TRBD2	TRBV18	TRBJ2-3	NA
TGTGCCAGCAGCATATTAAAAGGGACTCCTGGGGAGCAGTACTTC	CASSILKGTPGEQYF	NA	TRBV7-9	TRBJ2-7	few
TGTGCCAGCACTAGGGGGATTCCCTACTATGGCTACACCTTC	CASTRGIPYYGYTF	NA	TRBV6-5	TRBJ1-2	NA
TGTGCCAGCAGCTTAGACCCCCAGTTCTTC	CASSLDPQFF	NA	TRBV7-9	TRBJ2-1	NA
TGTGCCAGCAGTTACGAGGGGACAGGGTTACGCGAGCAGTACTTC	CASSYEGTGLREQYF	TRBD1	TRBV6-5	TRBJ2-7	NA
TGCGCCAGCAGTCTATCGACAGGGGCTGGGGCCAACGTCCTGACTTTC	CASSLSTGAGANVLTF	TRBD1	TRBV10-1	TRBJ2-6	NA
TGTGCCAGCAGCTATGGGACAGGGGGCGGACAGCCCCAGCATTTT	CASSYGTGGGQPQHF	TRBD1	TRBV3-1/TRBV3-2	TRBJ1-5	NA